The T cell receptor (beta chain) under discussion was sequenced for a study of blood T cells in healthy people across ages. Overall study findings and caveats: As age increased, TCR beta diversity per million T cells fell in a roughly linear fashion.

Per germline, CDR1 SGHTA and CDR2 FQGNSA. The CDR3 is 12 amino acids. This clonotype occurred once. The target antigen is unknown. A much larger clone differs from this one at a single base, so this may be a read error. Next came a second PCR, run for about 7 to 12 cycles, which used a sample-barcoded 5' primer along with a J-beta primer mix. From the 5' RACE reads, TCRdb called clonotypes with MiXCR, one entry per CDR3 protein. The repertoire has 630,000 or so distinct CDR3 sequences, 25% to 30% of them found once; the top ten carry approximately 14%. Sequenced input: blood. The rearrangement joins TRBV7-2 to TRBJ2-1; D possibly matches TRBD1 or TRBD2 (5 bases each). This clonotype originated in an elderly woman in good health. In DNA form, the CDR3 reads TGTGCCAACAGCCAGGACTGGGGGAGAGGGTTCTTC. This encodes CANSQDWGRGFF.